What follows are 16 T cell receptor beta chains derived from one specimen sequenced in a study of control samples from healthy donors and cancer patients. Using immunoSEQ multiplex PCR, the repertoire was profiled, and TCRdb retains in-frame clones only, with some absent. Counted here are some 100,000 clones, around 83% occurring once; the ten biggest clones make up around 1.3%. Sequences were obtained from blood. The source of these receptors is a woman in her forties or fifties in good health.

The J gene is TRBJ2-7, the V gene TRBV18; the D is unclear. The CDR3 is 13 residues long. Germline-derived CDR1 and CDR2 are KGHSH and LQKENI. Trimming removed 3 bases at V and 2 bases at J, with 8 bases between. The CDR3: CASSPLQTYEQYF. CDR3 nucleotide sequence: TGTGCCAGCTCACCTTTACAGACCTACGAGCAGTACTTC.

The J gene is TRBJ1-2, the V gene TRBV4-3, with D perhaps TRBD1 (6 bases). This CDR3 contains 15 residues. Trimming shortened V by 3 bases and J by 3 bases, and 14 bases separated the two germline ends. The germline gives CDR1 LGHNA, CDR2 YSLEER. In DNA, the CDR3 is TGCGCCAGCAGCCAGACCACTCAGGGGTACTATGGCTACACCTTC. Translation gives CASSQTTQGYYGYTF.

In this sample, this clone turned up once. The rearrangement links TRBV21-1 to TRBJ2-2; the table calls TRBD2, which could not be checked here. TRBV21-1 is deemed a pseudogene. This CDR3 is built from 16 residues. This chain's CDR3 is CASSNVGLKFTGELFF. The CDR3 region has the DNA TGTGCCAGCAGCAACGTGGGACTTAAATTCACCGGGGAGCTGTTTTTT.

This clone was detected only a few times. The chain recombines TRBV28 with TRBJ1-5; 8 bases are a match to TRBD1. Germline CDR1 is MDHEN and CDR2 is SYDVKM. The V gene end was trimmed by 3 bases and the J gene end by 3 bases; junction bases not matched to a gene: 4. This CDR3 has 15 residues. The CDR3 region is CASSFSDRDNQPQHF. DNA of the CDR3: TGTGCCAGCAGTTTTTCGGACAGGGACAATCAGCCCCAGCATTTT.

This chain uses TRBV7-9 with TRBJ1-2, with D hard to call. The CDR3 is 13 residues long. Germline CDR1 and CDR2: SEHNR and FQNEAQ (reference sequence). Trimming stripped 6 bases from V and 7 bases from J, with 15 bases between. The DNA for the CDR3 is TGTGCCAGCAGTCCAACGGGGTTAGGTGGCTACACCTTC. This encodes CASSPTGLGGYTF.

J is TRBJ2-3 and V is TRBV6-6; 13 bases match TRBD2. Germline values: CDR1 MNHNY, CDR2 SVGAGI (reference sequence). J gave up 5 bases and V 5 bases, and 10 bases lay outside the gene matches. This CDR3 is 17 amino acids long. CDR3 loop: CASSPRTSGGRGDTQYF. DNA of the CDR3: TGTGCCAGCAGTCCGCGGACTAGCGGGGGACGGGGAGATACGCAGTATTTT.

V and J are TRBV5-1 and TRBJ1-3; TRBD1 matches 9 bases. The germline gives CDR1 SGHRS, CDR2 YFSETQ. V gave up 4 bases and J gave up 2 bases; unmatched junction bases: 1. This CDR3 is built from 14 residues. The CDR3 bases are TGCGCCAGCAGCAGGGACAGGGCTGGAAACACCATATATTTT. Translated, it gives CASSRDRAGNTIYF.

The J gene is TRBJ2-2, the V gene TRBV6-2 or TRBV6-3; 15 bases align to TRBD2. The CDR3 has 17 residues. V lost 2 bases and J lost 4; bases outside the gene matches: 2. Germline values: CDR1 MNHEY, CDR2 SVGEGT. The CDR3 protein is CASSYAGLAGGTGELFF. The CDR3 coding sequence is TGTGCCAGCAGTTACGCGGGACTAGCGGGAGGCACCGGGGAGCTGTTTTTT.

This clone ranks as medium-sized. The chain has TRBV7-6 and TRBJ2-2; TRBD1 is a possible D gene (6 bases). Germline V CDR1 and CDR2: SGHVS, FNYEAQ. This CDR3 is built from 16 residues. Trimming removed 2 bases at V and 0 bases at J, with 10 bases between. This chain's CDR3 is CASSLPPGANTGELFF. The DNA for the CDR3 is TGTGCCAGCAGCTTACCGCCAGGGGCGAACACCGGGGAGCTGTTTTTT.

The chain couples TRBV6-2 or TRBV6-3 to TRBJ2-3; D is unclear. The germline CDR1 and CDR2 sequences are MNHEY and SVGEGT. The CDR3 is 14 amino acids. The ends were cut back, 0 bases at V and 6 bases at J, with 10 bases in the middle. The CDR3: CASSYSGSSDTQYF. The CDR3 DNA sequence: TGTGCCAGCAGTTACTCGGGGTCCTCTGATACGCAGTATTTT.

The CDR3 sequence is CASSLIRAGGARGTEAFF. Here the CDR3 DNA reads TGTGCCAGCAGCTTAATTCGCGCAGGGGGCGCTAGGGGCACTGAAGCTTTCTTT. This chain uses TRBV7-9 with TRBJ1-1; 8 positions match TRBD1. The CDR3 extends over 18 amino acids. Trimming at V came to 2 bases and at J to 4 bases, leaving 15 bases not matched to a gene. Germline-derived CDR1 and CDR2 are SEHNR and FQNEAQ (reference sequence).

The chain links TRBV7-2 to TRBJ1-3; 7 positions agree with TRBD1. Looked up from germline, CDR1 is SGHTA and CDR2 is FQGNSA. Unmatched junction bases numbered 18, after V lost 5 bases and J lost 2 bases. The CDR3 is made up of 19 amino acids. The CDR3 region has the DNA TGTGCCAGCAGCCAGGGGGGGTACGGGGGTTCCGCAACTGGAAACACCATATATTTT. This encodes CASSQGGYGGSATGNTIYF. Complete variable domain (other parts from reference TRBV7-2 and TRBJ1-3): GAGVSQSPSNKVTEKGKDVELRCDPISGHTALYWYRQSLGQGLEFLIYFQGNSAPDKSGLPSDRFSAERTGGSVSTLTIQRTQQEDSAVYLCASSQGGYGGSATGNTIYFGEGSWLTVV.

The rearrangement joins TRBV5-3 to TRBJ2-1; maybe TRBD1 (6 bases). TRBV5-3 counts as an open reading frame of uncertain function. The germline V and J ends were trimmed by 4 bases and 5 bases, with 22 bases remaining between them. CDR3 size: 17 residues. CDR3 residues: CARSQVRGQGMDNEQFF. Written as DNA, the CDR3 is TGTGCCAGAAGCCAGGTCCGTGGGCAGGGGATGGACAATGAGCAGTTCTTC.

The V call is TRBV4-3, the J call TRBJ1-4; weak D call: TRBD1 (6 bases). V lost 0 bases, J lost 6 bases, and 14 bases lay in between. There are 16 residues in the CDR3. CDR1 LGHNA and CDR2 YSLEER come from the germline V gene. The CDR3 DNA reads TGCGCCAGCAGCCAAGATGGGGGGCTAGCAGATGAAAAACTGTTTTTT. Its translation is CASSQDGGLADEKLFF.

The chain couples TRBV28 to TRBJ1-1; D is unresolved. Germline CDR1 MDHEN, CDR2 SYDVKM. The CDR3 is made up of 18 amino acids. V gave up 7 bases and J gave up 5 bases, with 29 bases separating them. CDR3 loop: CASTQIRKEEGVGTEAFF. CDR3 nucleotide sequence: TGTGCCAGCACCCAGATCCGGAAAGAGGAGGGTGTGGGGACTGAAGCTTTCTTT.

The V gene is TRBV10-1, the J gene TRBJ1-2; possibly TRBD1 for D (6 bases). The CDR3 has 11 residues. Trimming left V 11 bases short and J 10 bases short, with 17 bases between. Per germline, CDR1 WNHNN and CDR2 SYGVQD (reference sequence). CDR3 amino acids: CACPGGHYYTF. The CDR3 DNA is TGCGCCTGCCCGGGGGGACACTACTACACCTTC.